A single sample is the source of the 10 T cell receptor beta chains below, sequenced in a study of blood T cell repertoires in COVID-19. Assay used: immunoSEQ multiplex PCR; TCRdb lists only in-frame clones, some missing. This table has more than 40,000 clones, about four fifths appearing once. Sequencing was carried out using peripheral blood. The receptors derive from a man between 45 and 60 years old with active COVID-19.

This clone was observed a few times. The V gene is TRBV14, the J gene TRBJ1-1, with 8 bases lining up with TRBD1. This CDR3 has 13 residues. V shed 5 bases, J shed 6 bases, and the junction held 5 bases outside the gene matches. Germline V gene sequence: CDR1 SGHDN, CDR2 FVKESK. In DNA, the CDR3 is TGTGCCAGCAGCTCCTGGACAGGGTCTGAAGCTTTCTTT. It is translated as CASSSWTGSEAFF.

This chain joins TRBV2 and TRBJ1-2; D gene uncertain. The CDR3 extends over 14 amino acids. Germline V gene data show CDR1 as SNHLY and CDR2 as FYNNEI. With 4 bases removed from V and 1 base from J, the gap between germline ends came to 10 bases. The CDR3 DNA reads TGTGCCAGCAGTGTGAGTCCCCTTAACTATGGCTACACCTTC. Encoded protein: CASSVSPLNYGYTF.

The chain couples TRBV6-2 or TRBV6-3 to TRBJ1-2, with TRBD1 identical over 7 bases. Trimming cost V 2 bases and J 1 base; bases outside gene matches: 7. Looked up from germline, CDR1 is MNHEY and CDR2 is SVGEGT. This CDR3 contains 16 residues. The CDR3 coding sequence is TGTGCCAGCAGTTACCCGACAGGGCCTGGTAACTATGGCTACACCTTC. Protein product: CASSYPTGPGNYGYTF.

This clone was observed many times. The gene calls are TRBV7-9 and TRBJ2-1; D possibly corresponds to TRBD1 (6 bases). The CDR3 spans 11 residues. The V and J ends lost 5 bases and 12 bases respectively, with 11 bases between them. Germline assignment: CDR1 SEHNR and CDR2 FQNEAQ (reference sequence). The CDR3 sequence is CASSQGPSQFF. As DNA, the CDR3 is TGTGCCAGCAGCCAGGGGCCTTCGCAGTTCTTC. Together with reference TRBV7-9 and TRBJ2-1, the CDR3 gives the full variable domain: DTGVSQNPRHKITKRGQNVTFRCDPISEHNRLYWYRQTLGQGPEFLTYFQNEAQLEKSRLLSDRFSAERPKGSFSTLEIQRTEQGDSAMYLCASSQGPSQFFGPGTRLTVL.

This rearrangement joins TRBV28 to TRBJ2-3; TRBD2 is a possible D gene (5 bases). This CDR3 comprises 15 residues. Trimming cost V 6 bases and J 3 bases, with 16 bases left between them. From germline, CDR1 is MDHEN and CDR2 SYDVKM. CDR3 protein: CASSQEPAGTDTQYF. The CDR3, as DNA: TGTGCCAGCAGCCAGGAGCCGGCGGGTACAGATACGCAGTATTTT.

The chain carries TRBV12-3 or TRBV12-4 and TRBJ1-5, with D unclear. V was trimmed by 6 bases and J by 8 bases, leaving 14 bases between them. This CDR3 is 13 amino acids long. CDR3 nucleotide sequence: TGTGCCAGCAGGCGGGCAGCGTCGGAGCCCCAGCATTTT. Encoded protein: CASRRAASEPQHF.

This clone appeared a single time. The V and J genes are TRBV3-1 (or the pseudogene TRBV3-2) and TRBJ2-5, with 7 positions matching TRBD2. This CDR3 comprises 15 residues. Germline-derived CDR1 and CDR2 are LGHDT and YNNKEL (reference sequence). V lost 5 bases and J lost 1; bases outside the gene matches: 7. DNA of the CDR3: TGTGCCAGCAGCGGCCGACTAGCAGTCCAAGAGACCCAGTACTTC. Its protein is CASSGRLAVQETQYF.

The rearrangement links TRBV6-5 to TRBJ2-7; tentative D call: TRBD1 (5 bases). This CDR3 comprises 15 residues. Germline V gene sequence: CDR1 MNHEY, CDR2 SVGAGI. V lost 5 bases to trimming and J lost 2 bases, with 16 bases between them. CDR3 amino acids: CASSHLSGPTYEQYF. The CDR3 nucleotides are TGTGCCAGCAGTCACCTTTCAGGGCCTACCTACGAGCAGTACTTC.

The rearrangement uses TRBV18 and TRBJ2-3; D unresolved. CDR3 length equals 17 residues. Trimming stripped 3 bases from V and 2 bases from J, with 18 bases between. Germline V CDR1 and CDR2: KGHSH, LQKENI. In DNA form, the CDR3 reads TGTGCCAGCTCACCCCTTTCAAAGAGTTTGTCCACAGATACGCAGTATTTT. This gives the protein CASSPLSKSLSTDTQYF.

The chain carries TRBV19 and TRBJ1-2; 7 bases line up with TRBD1. Germline-derived CDR1 and CDR2 are LNHDA and SQIVND (reference sequence). V lost 9 bases to trimming and J lost 2 bases; unmatched junction nucleotides: 9. The CDR3 covers 14 residues. CDR3 coding DNA: TGTGCCAGCCGAGGCGGACAGGCAAACTATGGCTACACCTTC. This translates into CASRGGQANYGYTF.